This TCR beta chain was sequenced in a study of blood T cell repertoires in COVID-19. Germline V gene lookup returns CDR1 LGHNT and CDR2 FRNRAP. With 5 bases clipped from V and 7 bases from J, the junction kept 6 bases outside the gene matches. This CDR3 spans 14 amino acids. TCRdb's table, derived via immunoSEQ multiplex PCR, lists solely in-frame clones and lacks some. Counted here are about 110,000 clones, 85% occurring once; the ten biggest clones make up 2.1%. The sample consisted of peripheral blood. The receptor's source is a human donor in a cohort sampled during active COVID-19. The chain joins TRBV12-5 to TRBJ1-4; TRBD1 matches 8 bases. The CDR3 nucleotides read TGTGCTAGTGGTCCCGGACAGGGCAGTGAAAAACTGTTTTTT. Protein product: CASGPGQGSEKLFF. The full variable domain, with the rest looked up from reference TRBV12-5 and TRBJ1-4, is DARVTQTPRHKVTEMGQEVTMRCQPILGHNTVFWYRQTMMQGLELLAYFRNRAPLDDSGMPKDRFSAEMPDATLATLKIQPSEPRDSAVYFCASGPGQGSEKLFFGSGTQLSVL.